The entry below describes one T cell receptor beta chain. The germline V gene has CDR1 MNHEY and CDR2 SMNVEV (reference sequence). This CDR3 is 14 amino acids long. Trimming removed 4 bases from V and 4 bases from J; junction bases left unmatched: 4. Source study methods: Researchers report that nucleated cell counts were estimated from reference gene primer amplification. The method was immunoSEQ multiplex PCR; TCRdb's version includes in-frame clones alone and lacks a portion of them. V, J and clone size are those of that table, while D and trimming were read from the DNA. This sample yields about 64,000 clones, of which around 84% are seen a single time; roughly 3.2% belongs to the top ten. This sample stems from a study of blood T cell repertoires in COVID-19. Overall study context: The United States, Italy and Spain supplied acute and convalescent COVID-19 samples.

The chain joins TRBV27 to TRBJ2-7; 10 bases are shared with TRBD2. This sequence originates from a man aged 45-60 years with active COVID-19. What was sequenced was peripheral blood. The CDR3 bases are TGTGCCAGCAGTTCCCTAGCGGGAGTTTACGAGCAGTACTTC. It is translated as CASSSLAGVYEQYF.